Given below is one TCR beta chain in context. The clone's antigen remains unknown. No quality values exist for individual bases; no much larger clone is one base distant. TCRbeta CDR3 regions were amplified from genomic DNA by means of the immunoSEQ Assay, a bias-controlled multiplex PCR. The study's processing was this. The number of nucleated cells in each sample was estimated by amplification of reference gene primers within the assay. To quantify the absolute abundance of each unique TCRbeta CDR3 rearrangement, sequence reads were collapsed and filtered. For each sample, productive Simpson clonality was calculated as the square root of Simpson's diversity index over productive rearrangements. TCRdb provides this immuneACCESS table in a form limited to in-frame rearrangements. Some clones are lacking; in checked studies, under half of them reflect an unresolved V gene, and why the rest are absent is not known. For V, J and clone size, that table is used; D and trimming come from the DNA. Recorded for this sample are some 200,000 clones; roughly four fifths of them occurred a single time. Clones ranked in the top ten supply 6.9% of the sample.

The sample comes from a study of blood T cell repertoires in COVID-19 (dated by TCRdb to about 2020). About the study as a whole: Samples covering the acute and convalescent phases of COVID-19 were provided by collaborators in the United States, Italy and Spain. The prospective study material was composed of cDNA or gDNA derived from T cells, B-cell-depleted T cells, or PBMCs. The dataset comprised deeply sampled blood TCRbeta repertoires from subjects exposed to, actively infected with, or recovered from COVID-19. The repertoires were released in a freely available public database intended as a resource for research on the immune response to SARS-CoV-2. Samples were obtained from the ongoing ImmuneRACE study (first 160 participants) and from 950 to 1,500 subjects provided by 6 global collaborators. Sample metadata almost always included a de-identified subject ID, COVID-19 status, age in years and sex. Where available, HLA class I and class II types were taken from metadata supplied by the sample provider and were not determined by assay-based typing. Here is what the overall study found, with its caveats: The quantity of clinical and demographic metadata differed by source and by participant and was supplied without curation.

Each collaborating institution followed its own protocols to collect whole blood in K2EDTA tubes. For TCRbeta analysis, collaborator samples were shipped as frozen whole blood, as isolated PBMCs, or as DNA extracted from either sample type. The germline V gene gives CDR1 as MDHEN and CDR2 as SYDVKM. The CDR3 starts with the cysteine, ends with the phenylalanine, and has 20 residues. The CDR3 DNA has 60 bases and is translated from base 1. V lost 7 bases and J lost 0 bases; the stretch between them is 28 bases long. The sample comprised peripheral blood. The chain uses TRBV28 and TRBJ1-5, with the D gene too uncertain to name. This TCR came from a human donor with acute or convalescent COVID-19. The donor label of this sample is uncertain. The CDR3 protein is CASTTDEWALSSYSNQPQHF. Here is the DNA: TGTGCCAGCACCACCGATGAATGGGCTCTATCCTCCTATAGCAATCAGCCCCAGCATTTT.